This T cell receptor beta chain was retrieved from a study of CXCR3-negative and CXCR3-positive naive CD8 T cells. Points from the study as a whole: Compared with CXCR3-negative naive cells, CXCR3-positive naive cells showed more hydrophobic TRB CDR3s.

Notes on this clonotype: Its antigen is undetermined.

In preparing the TRB cDNA libraries, 5' RACE with UMI labels was used. From the 5' RACE reads, TCRdb lists one entry per CDR3 protein and no DNA. The ten top clones account for approximately 0.38%, within a sample of about 120,000 distinct CDR3 sequences. Germline CDR1 MDHEN, CDR2 SYDVKM. The CDR3 extends over 14 amino acids. The chain recombines TRBV28 with TRBJ2-1; TCRdb picks TRBD2, but there is no DNA to check that call. The sample comprised naive CXCR3+ CD8+ T cells from blood. Specified subset: CD45RO-CCR7+CD27+CD95- naive CD8+ T cells expressing CXCR3 (TNR3+). The clonotype comes from a human donor in good health. Some clones in this sample may be carry-over from other donors' samples. The CDR3 reads CASRDSGRSDEQFF.